What follows is one T cell receptor beta chain and its context. This sample is part of a study of blood T cell repertoires in COVID-19. About the study: Samples of COVID-19 (acute and convalescent) were obtained from the United States, Italy and Spain. From T cells, B-cell-depleted T cells, or PBMCs came the material, which was cDNA or gDNA.

Libraries were prepared by immunoSEQ multiplex PCR; TCRdb keeps only in-frame clonotypes and omits some of them. This sample has roughly 68,000 clones; more than 85% occur once, and the top ten carry 6.5% to 8%. Seattle enrolled patients during active infection and tracked them longitudinally. The CDR3 totals 15 residues. Looked up from germline, CDR1 is MDHEN and CDR2 is SYDVKM. Trimming cost V 6 bases and J 0 bases; bases outside gene matches: 7. The sequencing sample was made of peripheral blood. The rearrangement uses TRBV28 and TRBJ1-1; TRBD1 matches 7 bases. The clonotype comes from a man aged 40-55 years with COVID-19, enrolled during active disease. CDR3 DNA: TGTGCCAGCAGGATTCTGGGACAGATGAACACTGAAGCTTTCTTT. It is translated as CASRILGQMNTEAFF.